The entry below gives a single T cell receptor (beta chain) sequence along with its context. Authors' methods: It was from reference gene primer amplification that nucleated cell counts were estimated. Only in-frame clones appear in the TCRdb table, and some are missing; sequencing was by immunoSEQ multiplex PCR. V and J calls and clone size are copied from that table; D and trimming were computed from the DNA. This sample has approximately 190,000 clones, with 80% to 85% found just once. The data stem from a study of blood T cell repertoires in COVID-19. CDR1 and CDR2 (germline): SNHLY, FYNNEI. The CDR3 runs to 14 residues. Trimming cost V 6 bases and J 6 bases; bases outside gene matches: 7.

Sequencing used PBMCs or T cells enriched from blood (not recorded which). The sequence was collected from a woman in her 30s who had been exposed to COVID-19. V is TRBV2 and J is TRBJ1-4; 7 nucleotides line up with TRBD1. The CDR3: CASRDFGQDEKLFF. The CDR3 DNA follows: TGTGCCAGCAGGGACTTCGGACAGGATGAAAAACTGTTTTTT.